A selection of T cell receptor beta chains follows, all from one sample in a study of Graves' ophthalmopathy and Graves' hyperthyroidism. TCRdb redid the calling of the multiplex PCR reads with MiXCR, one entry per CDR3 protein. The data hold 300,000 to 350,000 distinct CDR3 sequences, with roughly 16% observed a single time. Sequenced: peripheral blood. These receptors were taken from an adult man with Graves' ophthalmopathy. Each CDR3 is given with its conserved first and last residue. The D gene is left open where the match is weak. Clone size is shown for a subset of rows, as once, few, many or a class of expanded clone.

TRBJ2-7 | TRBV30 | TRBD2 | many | TGTGCCTGGAGTGTAGGGTTGACTAGCGGAGGCGAGCAGTACTTC | CAWSVGLTSGGEQYF
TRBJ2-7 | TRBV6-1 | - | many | TGTGCCACCTATACTAGGACTACTCCCTACGAGCAGTACTTC | CATYTRTTPYEQYF
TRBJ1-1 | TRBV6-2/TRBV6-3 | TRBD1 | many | TGTGCCAGCAGACGGACAGGGGGCCATACTGAAGCTTTCTTT | CASRRTGGHTEAFF
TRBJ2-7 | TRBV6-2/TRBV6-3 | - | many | TGTGCCAGCAGTTACGGCGGGGTCTCACGGTTC | CASSYGGVSRF
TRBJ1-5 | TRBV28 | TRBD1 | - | TGTGCCAGCACCCAGACAGGGGTTGGCTATCAGCCCCAGCATTTT | CASTQTGVGYQPQHF
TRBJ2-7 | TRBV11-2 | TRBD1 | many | TGTGCCAGCAGCTTTTCGGGACAGACCTCCTACGAGCAGTACTTC | CASSFSGQTSYEQYF
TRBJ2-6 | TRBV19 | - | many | TGTGCCAGTAGTATGGGGCAGGCCACGCGGGCCAACGTCCTGACTTTC | CASSMGQATRANVLTF
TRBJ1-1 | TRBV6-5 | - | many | TGTGCCAGCTGGCGGGGGAAGAACACTGAAGCTTTCTTT | CASWRGKNTEAFF
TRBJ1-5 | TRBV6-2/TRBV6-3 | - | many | TGTGCCAGCACCTCCCCCCGGACCAGCAATCAGCCCCAGCATTTT | CASTSPRTSNQPQHF
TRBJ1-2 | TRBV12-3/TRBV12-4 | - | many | TGTGCCAGCAGTTTAGCGCGACAGGATGGCTACACCTTC | CASSLARQDGYTF
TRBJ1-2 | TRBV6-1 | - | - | TGTGCCAGCACCCCAGGGACGCATAATGGCTACACCTTC | CASTPGTHNGYTF
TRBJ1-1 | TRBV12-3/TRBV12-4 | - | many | TGTGCCAGCAGTTTCAGAAATGACCTGAACACTGAAGCTTTCTTT | CASSFRNDLNTEAFF
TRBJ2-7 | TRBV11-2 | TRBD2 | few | TGTGCCAGCAGCTTAGTTCTAGCGGAACCATCCTACGAGCAGTACTTC | CASSLVLAEPSYEQYF
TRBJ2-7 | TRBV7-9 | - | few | TGTGCCAGCAGCTTCTGGGACCCGGGGCGCTACGAGCAGTACTTC | CASSFWDPGRYEQYF
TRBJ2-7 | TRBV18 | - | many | TGTGCCAGCTCACCGCCGGACTCCTACTACGAGCAGTACTTC | CASSPPDSYYEQYF
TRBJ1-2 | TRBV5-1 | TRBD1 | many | TGCGCCAGCAGCTTGGTGGCGGGGACAGACTATGGCTACACCTTC | CASSLVAGTDYGYTF
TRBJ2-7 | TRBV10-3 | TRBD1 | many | TGTGCCATCAGTGAGTCGAGTGACAGGGACGAGCAGTACTTC | CAISESSDRDEQYF
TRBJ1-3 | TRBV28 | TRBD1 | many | TGTGCCAGCAGTTTCGGGACAGGGCGCTGGCCAATATATTTT | CASSFGTGRWPIYF
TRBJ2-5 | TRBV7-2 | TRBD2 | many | TGTGCCAGCAGCCCAGAGACTAGCGGCCAAGAGACCCAGTACTTC | CASSPETSGQETQYF
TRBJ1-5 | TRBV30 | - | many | TGTGCCTGGACCGAGTTCGGCAGGGTCAATCAGCCCCAGCATTTT | CAWTEFGRVNQPQHF
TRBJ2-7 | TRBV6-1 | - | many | TGTGCCAGCAGTGAAGCGGCCGAGCAGTACTTC | CASSEAAEQYF
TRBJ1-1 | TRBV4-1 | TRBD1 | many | TGCGCCAGCAGCCAAGGGACAGGGGGCTTGTACACTGAAGCTTTCTTT | CASSQGTGGLYTEAFF
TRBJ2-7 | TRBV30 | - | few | TGTGCCTGGAGCCGGGACGGCTACGAGCAGTACTTC | CAWSRDGYEQYF
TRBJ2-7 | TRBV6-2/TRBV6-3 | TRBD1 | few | TGTGCCAGCGCCACGGACAGGGTATATGAGCAGTCCTTC | CASATDRVYEQSF
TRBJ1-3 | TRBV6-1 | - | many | TGTGCCAGCAGGCCTCTTGACAGGCTCTCTGGAAACACCATATATTTT | CASRPLDRLSGNTIYF
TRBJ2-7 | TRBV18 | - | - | TGTGCCAGCTCACCTGGGCGTCAGGGCACCTACGAGCAGTACTTC | CASSPGRQGTYEQYF
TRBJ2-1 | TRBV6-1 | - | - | TGTGCCAGCAGTGGATTTACGGTCAGCATCTACTACGAGCAGTTCTTC | CASSGFTVSIYYEQFF
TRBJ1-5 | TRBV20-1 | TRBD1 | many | TGCAGTGCTGCGGGACAGAGATATAGCAATCAGCCCCAGCATTTT | CSAAGQRYSNQPQHF
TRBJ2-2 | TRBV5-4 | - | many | TGTGCCAGCAGCTTGGATTCTAGAAACACCGGGGAGCTGTTTTTT | CASSLDSRNTGELFF
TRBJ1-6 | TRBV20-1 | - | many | TGCAGTGCTAGAGTTGGAGACAACTATAATTCACCCCTCCACTTT | CSARVGDNYNSPLHF
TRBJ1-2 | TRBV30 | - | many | TGTGCCTGGAGAGGGGCCGGAGGGGGCTACACCTTC | CAWRGAGGGYTF
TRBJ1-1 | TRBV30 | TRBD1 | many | TGTGCCTGGCGGACAGGGTGGGACACTGAAGCTTTCTTT | CAWRTGWDTEAFF
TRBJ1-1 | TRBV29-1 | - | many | TGCAGCGTTGAAAGACAGAGTAACACTGAAGCTTTCTTT | CSVERQSNTEAFF
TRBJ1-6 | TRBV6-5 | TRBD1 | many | TGTGCCAGCAGTAGGGACAGGGGAGGCGGGGAATCACCCCTCCACTTT | CASSRDRGGGESPLHF
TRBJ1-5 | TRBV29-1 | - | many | TGCAGCGCCAGGGGACATAGCAATCAGCCCCAGCATTTT | CSARGHSNQPQHF
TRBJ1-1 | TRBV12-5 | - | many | TGTGCTAGTGGCTCTCCCACTGAAGCTTTCTTT | CASGSPTEAFF